This passage covers 5 T cell receptor beta chains from one sample sequenced in a study of shared clonotypes between healthy human individuals. Sequenced by immunoSEQ multiplex PCR; TCRdb stores in-frame clones only, minus some. The sample records over 950,000 clones, around three quarters being singletons. Specimen: memory CD4+ T cells from PBMCs. The subset: CD45RA-negative fraction. These receptors originate from a man younger than 30 in good health. Some clones in this sample may be carry-over from other donors' samples.

This clone was detected only once. DNA of the CDR3: TGTGCCATCAGGGGGGACTCGGCAGATACGCAGTATTTT. Encoded protein: CAIRGDSADTQYF. The chain combines TRBV10-3 with TRBJ2-3; tentative D call: TRBD2 (6 bases). Germline values: CDR1 ENHRY, CDR2 SYGVKD. The CDR3 runs 13 residues. V shed 6 bases and J shed 4 bases, with 11 bases lying between them.

Comment on this clone: One base away lies a much larger clone, so this may be a sequencing read error. Other DNA sequences in this specimen translate into the identical CDR3. This chain uses TRBV7-8 with TRBJ1-2; D not certain. This CDR3 has 12 residues. V was trimmed by 1 base and J by 4 bases, leaving 4 bases between them. Germline V CDR1 and CDR2: SGHVS, FQNEAQ. CDR3 in amino acids: CASSLVGYGYTF. DNA of the CDR3: TGTGCCAGCAGCTTAGTAGGCTATGGCTACACCTTC.

The V and J genes are TRBV7-3 and TRBJ2-3; 10 bases line up with TRBD1. The CDR3 consists of 15 residues. Germline CDR1 is SGHTA and CDR2 is FQGTGA. Trimming cost V 5 bases and J 4 bases; bases outside gene matches: 6. The CDR3, as DNA: TGTGCCAGCAGCGATTCCGGGACAGGGGCAGATACGCAGTATTTT. Protein: CASSDSGTGADTQYF.

This clone has more than one count but fewer than ten. The gene calls are TRBV27 and TRBJ2-4; 9 bases agree with TRBD1. Germline-derived CDR1 and CDR2 are MNHEY and SMNVEV (reference sequence). The J segment lost 1 base and the V segment lost 4 bases, leaving 8 bases of the junction unmatched. The CDR3 runs 17 residues. Here the CDR3 reads CASSSAGTGYAKNIQYF. The CDR3 DNA is TGTGCCAGCAGTTCGGCCGGGACAGGGTACGCCAAAAACATTCAGTACTTC.

The genes are TRBV7-5 and TRBJ1-5. TRBV7-5 represents a pseudogene. CDR3 length: 14 residues. The CDR3 spells CVRSKGGLGQPQHF. The CDR3 nucleotides are TGTGTCAGATCTAAAGGGGGGCTTGGGCAGCCCCAGCATTTT.